This T cell receptor (beta chain) was sequenced for a study of Tregs in tolerant kidney transplant recipients. Study conclusions and caveats: The most relevant donor-specific Treg TCRbeta repertoire apparently came from expansion with activated donor B cells. Tolerant patients' donor-specific Tregs expanded beyond overall Tregs, suggesting antigen-driven growth.

Points on this clone: The antigen is unknown.

This CDR3 is 15 amino acids long. Trimming cost V 3 bases and J 5 bases; bases outside gene matches: 6. Germline V gene data show CDR1 as SGHTA and CDR2 as FQGTGA. Here immunoSEQ multiplex PCR was the method, and the copy in TCRdb shows in-frame clones only, minus some. Of about 94,000 clones listed, roughly 93% were seen once; the top ten hold around 0.45%. The receptor was derived from a human donor who received a combined kidney and bone marrow transplant. The material sequenced was CD4+ T cells from blood, taken before the transplant. The chain couples TRBV7-3 to TRBJ2-5; 10 nucleotides match TRBD2. The CDR3 coding sequence is TGTGCCAGCAGCTTCCTAGCGGGGGTTTCGGAGACCCAGTACTTC. It encodes CASSFLAGVSETQYF.